This passage covers 21 T cell receptor beta chains from one sample sequenced in a study of blood T cell repertoires in COVID-19. The table came from immunoSEQ multiplex PCR; TCRdb's copy has only in-frame clones and leaves some out. The sample contains about 260,000 clones, about 81% of which appear only once. Sequencing used PBMCs or T cells enriched from blood (not recorded which). Source of these receptors: a young man with acute COVID-19.

The V gene is TRBV6-5, the J gene TRBJ1-6, with TRBD1 matching over 7 bases. The CDR3 length is 14 residues. Unmatched junction bases numbered 6, after V lost 4 bases and J lost 9 bases. From germline, CDR1 is MNHEY and CDR2 SVGAGI. CDR3 nucleotide sequence: TGTGCCAGCAGTTTGACAGGGCGGGGTTCACCCCTCCACTTT. Protein: CASSLTGRGSPLHF.

This chain connects TRBV29-1 to TRBJ1-5, with a tentative D call TRBD1 (5 bases). Trimming left V 2 bases short and J 1 base short, with 6 bases between. CDR3 length: 13 amino acids. The V gene's germline CDR1 is SQVTM and CDR2 ANQGSEA. Here the CDR3 DNA reads TGCAGCGTTGAATCAGGGAGCAATCAGCCCCAGCATTTT. Protein sequence: CSVESGSNQPQHF.

The J gene is TRBJ2-6, the V gene TRBV11-3; TRBD1 is a possible D gene (5 bases). Germline V gene lookup returns CDR1 SGHNT and CDR2 YENEEA. CDR3 length: 13 residues. V shed 11 bases and J shed 2 bases, with 10 bases lying between them. Here the CDR3 reads CASARAGANVLTF. CDR3 nucleotide sequence: TGTGCCTCAGCCAGGGCTGGGGCCAACGTCCTGACTTTC.

The J gene is TRBJ1-3, the V gene TRBV29-1; D not certain. CDR1 and CDR2 from the germline V gene are SQVTM and ANQGSEA. The V and J ends lost 4 bases and 3 bases respectively, with 4 bases between them. The CDR3 runs 11 residues. DNA for the CDR3: TGCAGCGTTGTAGTTGGAAACACCATATATTTT. This codes for CSVVVGNTIYF.

V is TRBV6-5 and J is TRBJ2-7; D unresolved. V was cut by 6 bases and J by 2 bases, with 17 bases left in between. The length of the CDR3 is 15 residues. CDR1 is MNHEY, CDR2 SVGAGI, per germline. CDR3 sequence (DNA): TGTGCCAGCAGCCCGAATTTACTATTAACCTACGAGCAGTACGTC. Protein product: CASSPNLLLTYEQYV.

This chain uses TRBV5-1 with TRBJ1-1; D might be TRBD1 (6 bases). The CDR3 runs to 17 residues. In germline, CDR1 is SGHRS, CDR2 YFSETQ. V was clipped by 0 bases and J by 0 bases, with 15 bases between them. In DNA form, the CDR3 reads TGCGCCAGCAGCTTGGCCGGGCAGGGGAAACTGAACACTGAAGCTTTCTTT. Its translation is CASSLAGQGKLNTEAFF.

The rearrangement uses TRBV6-6 and TRBJ1-5, with TRBD1 identical over 9 bases. Trimming removed 6 bases from V and 6 bases from J; junction bases left unmatched: 9. The CDR3 runs 15 residues. CDR1 and CDR2 (germline): MNHNY, SVGAGI (reference sequence). The DNA for the CDR3 is TGTGCCAGCAGGTACATACAGGGGGCGAGTCAGCCCCAGCATTTT. Amino acid sequence: CASRYIQGASQPQHF.

This clone was counted between two and nine times. This chain connects TRBV10-3 to TRBJ2-5; D remains ambiguous. The germline V gene has CDR1 ENHRY and CDR2 SYGVKD. This CDR3 is built from 11 residues. The V end was cut by 6 bases, the J end by 4 bases, with 6 bases between. The CDR3 here is CAISPGETQYF. CDR3 nucleotides: TGTGCCATCAGCCCCGGAGAGACCCAGTACTTC.

This chain uses TRBV6-2 or TRBV6-3 with TRBJ2-4; 7 bases are shared with TRBD1. This CDR3 contains 16 residues. V was clipped by 6 bases and J by 3 bases; unmatched bases: 11. Germline CDR1 is MNHEY and CDR2 is SVGEGT. CDR3 coding DNA: TGTGCCAGCAGCCCTCGGACAGGAGTCGTCAAAAACATTCAGTACTTC. Its translation is CASSPRTGVVKNIQYF.

The CDR3 protein is CASSESWSAGGTQYF. The CDR3 bases are TGCGCCAGCAGTGAGTCGTGGTCCGCTGGAGGGACCCAGTACTTC. The rearrangement links TRBV10-1 to TRBJ2-5; D is possibly TRBD2 (5 bases). Germline lookup yields CDR1 WNHNN and CDR2 SYGVQD (reference sequence). The CDR3 has 15 residues. The V end lost 0 bases, the J end lost 7 bases, and 15 bases lay between the germline ends.

There are a few counts of this clone. The chain combines TRBV11-2 with TRBJ2-5, with 7 bases identical to TRBD2. This CDR3 is 15 amino acids long. The ends lost 5 bases at V and 2 bases at J; junction bases unmatched: 8. Germline CDR1 is SGHAT and CDR2 is FQNNGV. The CDR3 nucleotides are TGTGCCAGCAGCACCTTCGGGGGGTCTCAAGAGACCCAGTACTTC. It codes for CASSTFGGSQETQYF.

The chain couples TRBV9 to TRBJ2-7, with TRBD2 matching 11 bases. Germline CDR1 SGDLS, CDR2 YYNGEE. The J segment lost 5 bases and the V segment lost 4 bases, leaving 8 bases of the junction unmatched. This CDR3 has 15 residues. The CDR3 coding sequence is TGTGCCAGCAGCATTAGCGGGAGGGCCGAGGACGAGCAGTACGTC. Its protein product is CASSISGRAEDEQYV.

The rearrangement uses TRBV4-3 and TRBJ2-3; the D gene is possibly TRBD2 (6 bases). The length of the CDR3 is 16 residues. Per the germline V gene, CDR1 is LGHNA and CDR2 is YSLEER. Trimming left V 8 bases short and J 0 bases short, with 18 bases between. The CDR3 nucleotides read TGCGCCAGCGGTCCCGCCACAGGACTAAGCACAGATACGCAGTATTTT. Protein sequence: CASGPATGLSTDTQYF.

The gene calls are TRBV19 and TRBJ1-3, with TRBD1 matching 8 bases. The J segment lost 0 bases and the V segment lost 4 bases, leaving 8 bases of the junction unmatched. Germline assignment: CDR1 LNHDA and CDR2 SQIVND (reference sequence). The CDR3 runs 17 residues. CDR3: CASSTHRGGYSGNTIYF. The DNA of the CDR3 is TGTGCCAGTAGTACCCACAGGGGGGGTTACTCTGGAAACACCATATATTTT.

With respect to this clone: Its ends do not fully match the called genes, so a read error is possible. This sequence joins TRBV5-1 and TRBJ1-2, with D uncertain. The CDR3 contains 15 residues. CDR1 is SGHRS and CDR2 is YFSETQ in the germline V gene. The DNA of the CDR3 is TGTGCCAGCAGCTTTTCGGCACAGCCTAACTATGGCTACACCTTC. Amino acid sequence: CASSFSAQPNYGYTF.

The rearrangement uses TRBV7-9 and TRBJ2-1; 13 nucleotides line up with TRBD2. The CDR3 has 15 amino acids. Trimming removed 5 bases from V and 4 bases from J; junction bases left unmatched: 2. Germline assignment: CDR1 SEHNR and CDR2 FQNEAQ (reference sequence). In nucleotides, the CDR3 is TGTGCCAGCAGCCGGACTAGCGGGAGATACAATGAGCAGTTCTTC. Protein sequence: CASSRTSGRYNEQFF.

This clone was seen only a few times. This chain uses TRBV6-5 with TRBJ2-1; tentatively, D is TRBD2 (6 bases). Trimming removed 10 bases from V and 3 bases from J, with 19 bases in between. Germline V gene data show CDR1 as MNHEY and CDR2 as SVGAGI. This CDR3 has 15 residues. The chain's CDR3 is CAILTSPSGYNEQFF. Written as DNA, the CDR3 is TGTGCCATCCTAACTAGCCCCTCTGGCTACAATGAGCAGTTCTTC.

In this sample, this clone turned up once. The chain recombines TRBV11-2 with TRBJ1-1, with 8 bases identical to TRBD1. Trimming cost V 6 bases and J 7 bases; bases outside gene matches: 13. CDR3 length: 15 amino acids. Germline V lookup: CDR1 SGHAT, CDR2 FQNNGV. The CDR3 protein is CASSFTGGAAGEAFF. The CDR3, as DNA: TGTGCCAGCAGTTTTACAGGGGGTGCGGCGGGTGAAGCTTTCTTT.

This clone was seen many times. The chain joins TRBV7-9 to TRBJ1-5; no reliable D call. Germline-derived CDR1 and CDR2 are SEHNR and FQNEAQ (reference sequence). This CDR3 has 13 residues. Trimming cost V 5 bases and J 7 bases, with 12 bases left between them. CDR3 in amino acids: CASSRTDTQPQHF. CDR3 bases: TGTGCCAGCAGCCGTACAGACACGCAGCCCCAGCATTTT.

A single count supports this clone. The rearrangement links TRBV7-2 to TRBJ2-2; 9 bases align to TRBD2. Germline V gives CDR1 SGHTA, CDR2 FQGNSA. This CDR3 contains 15 residues. The V and J ends lost 5 bases and 4 bases, in that order; junction bases with no gene match: 5. In nucleotides, the CDR3 is TGTGCCAGCAGCAGTCTAGCGGGAATCACCGGGGAGCTGTTTTTT. Its translation is CASSSLAGITGELFF.

The chain links TRBV24-1 to TRBJ1-2; 10 positions agree with TRBD1. Germline V gives CDR1 KGHDR, CDR2 SFDVKD. The CDR3 consists of 14 residues. Trimming took 2 bases from V and 7 from J; bases not matched to a gene: 3. The CDR3 DNA reads as TGTGCCACCAGTGATTCCAGGGACAGGGGTGGCTACACCTTC. Protein product: CATSDSRDRGGYTF.